A single sample gave rise to the 18 T cell receptor beta chains below, sequenced in a study of blood T cells in healthy people across ages. A sample-barcoded 5' primer and a J-beta primer mix were used in a second PCR of roughly 7 to 11 cycles. MiXCR was run by TCRdb on the 5' RACE reads, yielding one entry per CDR3 protein. The repertoire consists of 1.5 million to 2 million distinct CDR3 sequences, with 28% occurring once and the leading ten covering over 7%. What was sequenced was blood. These receptors were taken from a woman aged 25 to 39 in good health.

This clonotype showed up just a few times. This chain uses TRBV4-3 with TRBJ2-3; D gene ambiguous. V shed 5 bases and J shed 6 bases, with 18 bases lying between them. Germline-derived CDR1 and CDR2 are LGHNA and YSLEER. The CDR3 spans 15 residues. CDR3 loop: CASSKSGPSRDTQYF. As DNA, the CDR3 is TGCGCCAGCAGCAAAAGTGGTCCTTCTAGGGATACGCAGTATTTT.

As for this clonotype: One base away lies a much larger clone, so this may be a sequencing read error. The rearrangement uses TRBV29-1 and TRBJ2-5, with a weak D call TRBD1 (8 bases). This CDR3 region has 16 residues. Trimming left V 4 bases short and J 11 bases short, with 29 bases between. Germline CDR1 is SQVTM and CDR2 is ANQGSEA. CDR3 loop: CSVGGGRTGRADEQYF. The CDR3, as DNA: TGCAGCGTTGGGGGGGGGCGGACAGGGCGAGCTGATGAGCAGTACTTC.

This clonotype was recorded a few times. This chain connects TRBV7-2 to TRBJ2-4; 8 positions match TRBD2. The end of the DNA is better explained by TRBJ2-7, so the J call may be wrong. The CDR3 covers 15 residues. Germline V gene data show CDR1 as SGHTA and CDR2 as FQGNSA. The CDR3 protein is CASSLTGAGGYEQYF. CDR3 in DNA: TGTGCCAGCAGCTTAACCGGTGCGGGGGGCTACGAGCAGTACTTC.

The rearrangement links TRBV12-3 or TRBV12-4 to TRBJ1-6; D is ambiguous. This CDR3 spans 13 amino acids. V was trimmed by 6 bases and J by 4 bases, leaving 7 bases between them. In DNA, the CDR3 is TGTGCCAGCAGGGACGAGTATAATTCACCCCTCCACTTT. Its protein is CASRDEYNSPLHF.

The count of this clonotype is one. J is TRBJ2-3 and V is TRBV5-1; D possibly corresponds to TRBD2 (6 bases). The CDR3 has 16 residues. The germline V gene has CDR1 SGHRS and CDR2 YFSETQ. Trimming cost V 0 bases and J 6 bases, with 17 bases left between them. The CDR3 DNA sequence: TGCGCCAGCAGCTTGGCAGGACGGGAGATAGGGGATACGCAGTATTTT. It encodes CASSLAGREIGDTQYF.

Notes on this clonotype: A much larger clone differs by one base, so this may be a read error. V and J are TRBV7-2 and TRBJ2-7; D gene uncertain. The CDR3 is 17 amino acids. Germline CDR1 SGHTA, CDR2 FQGNSA. V dropped 4 bases and J dropped 6 bases, with 25 bases sitting between them. The CDR3: CASSSQSLVEGLVEQYF. The CDR3 bases are TGTGCCAGCAGCTCCCAATCCCTCGTGGAAGGGCTTGTCGAGCAGTACTTC.

This clonotype turned up a few times. The J gene is TRBJ2-3, the V gene TRBV29-1; 8 bases line up with TRBD1. The V gene's germline CDR1 is SQVTM and CDR2 ANQGSEA. The V segment lost 7 bases and the J segment 6 bases; nucleotides outside the gene matches: 6. The CDR3 is 12 amino acids. This CDR3 reads CSARTGPDTQYF. The CDR3 DNA reads as TGCAGCGCTCGGACAGGGCCGGATACGCAGTATTTT.

This clonotype occurred many times. The chain has TRBV20-1 and TRBJ2-5; TRBD1 might be the D (6 bases). V lost 3 bases to trimming and J lost 5 bases, with 16 bases between them. In germline, CDR1 is DFQATT, CDR2 SNEGSKA (reference sequence). The CDR3 consists of 14 residues. Written as DNA, the CDR3 is TGCAGTGCTAGCGACGAGGGGGAATCGGAGACCCAGTACTTC. This codes for CSASDEGESETQYF.

The chain has TRBV4-1 and TRBJ2-1, with 7 bases aligning to TRBD1. The J segment lost 2 bases and the V segment lost 3 bases, leaving 4 bases of the junction unmatched. In germline, CDR1 is MGHRA, CDR2 YSYEKL. The CDR3 totals 15 residues. CDR3 sequence: CASSQLTGTYNEQFF. The CDR3 nucleotides are TGCGCCAGCAGCCAGCTGACAGGGACCTACAATGAGCAGTTCTTC.

The CDR3 protein is CASSPDAKGLAFF. The CDR3 DNA sequence: TGTGCCAGCAGTCCAGACGCGAAGGGTTTAGCTTTCTTT. The chain uses TRBV2 and TRBJ1-1; D not resolved. V lost 5 bases and J lost 10, with 17 bases in between. Germline lookup yields CDR1 SNHLY and CDR2 FYNNEI. The CDR3 spans 13 residues.

This clonotype was recorded at least ten times. The rearrangement uses TRBV12-3 or TRBV12-4 and TRBJ2-2; no definite D call. This CDR3 spans 15 amino acids. V was cut by 3 bases and J by 5 bases, with 13 bases left in between. This chain's CDR3 is CASSLVAAGTGELFF. CDR3 nucleotide sequence: TGTGCCAGCAGTTTGGTGGCAGCCGGAACCGGGGAGCTGTTTTTT.

This clonotype was picked up a small number of times. The chain links TRBV12-3 or TRBV12-4 to TRBJ2-5; D uncertain. V gave up 9 bases and J gave up 9 bases, with 14 bases separating them. The CDR3 runs 11 residues. The CDR3 protein is CARLPTQPQYF. The CDR3 coding sequence is TGTGCCAGGCTACCCACACAGCCCCAGTACTTC.

A note on this clonotype: One end of the junction is discordant with germline, which a read error may explain. V and J are TRBV20-1 and TRBJ2-5; D uncertain. Looked up from germline, CDR1 is DFQATT and CDR2 is SNEGSKA (reference sequence). The CDR3 length is 14 residues. CDR3 residues: CSVRGPSPQETQYF. As DNA, the CDR3 is TGCAGTGTTAGAGGTCCAAGCCCACAAGAGACCCAGTACTTC.

The sample holds a few counts of this clonotype. V is TRBV18 and J is TRBJ2-1; 13 bases line up with TRBD2. Germline-derived CDR1 and CDR2 are KGHSH and LQKENI. Trimming took 5 bases from V and 6 from J; bases not matched to a gene: 7. The CDR3 contains 16 residues. The CDR3 protein is CASSNPTSGRANEQFF. As DNA, the CDR3 is TGTGCCAGCTCAAACCCTACTAGCGGGAGGGCCAATGAGCAGTTCTTC.

The rearrangement uses TRBV20-1 and TRBJ2-7; TRBD2 matches at 8 bases. The CDR3 is 14 residues long. Germline V lookup: CDR1 DFQATT, CDR2 SNEGSKA (reference sequence). V dropped 3 bases and J dropped 2; count of bases not matched to a gene: 6. The CDR3 region is CSARSSGTTYEQYF. The CDR3 bases are TGCAGTGCTAGGAGTAGCGGGACTACCTACGAGCAGTACTTC.

On this clonotype itself: This clone may be a read error of a much larger clone one base away. The CDR3 does not end in the conserved phenylalanine or tryptophan, so this is likely a read error. This sequence joins TRBV30 and TRBJ2-3; D uncertain. The CDR3 spans 12 residues. The germline CDR1 and CDR2 sequences are GTSNPN and SVGIG (reference sequence). The V and J ends lost 5 bases and 6 bases respectively, with 12 bases between them. CDR3 sequence reads: CAWSSMSDTQYV. CDR3 nucleotide sequence: TGTGCCTGGTCTTCCATGAGTGATACGCAGTATGTT.

The J gene is TRBJ2-3, the V gene TRBV7-2; 8 bases are shared with TRBD2. Germline assignment: CDR1 SGHTA and CDR2 FQGNSA. The CDR3 sequence is 15 residues long. CDR3 sequence reads: CSNSSGTRYTDTQYF. CDR3 in DNA: TGTTCCAACAGCTCCGGGACTAGATACACAGATACGCAGTATTTT.

This clonotype turned up a few times. The chain combines TRBV27 with TRBJ1-1, with a possible D match to TRBD1 (6 bases). This CDR3 is 11 amino acids long. V was pared by 5 bases and J by 11 bases, with 12 bases between. Per germline, CDR1 MNHEY and CDR2 SMNVEV (reference sequence). The CDR3 nucleotides read TGTGCCAGCAGTGGGGGGCCCGAGGCTTTCTTT. Protein sequence: CASSGGPEAFF.